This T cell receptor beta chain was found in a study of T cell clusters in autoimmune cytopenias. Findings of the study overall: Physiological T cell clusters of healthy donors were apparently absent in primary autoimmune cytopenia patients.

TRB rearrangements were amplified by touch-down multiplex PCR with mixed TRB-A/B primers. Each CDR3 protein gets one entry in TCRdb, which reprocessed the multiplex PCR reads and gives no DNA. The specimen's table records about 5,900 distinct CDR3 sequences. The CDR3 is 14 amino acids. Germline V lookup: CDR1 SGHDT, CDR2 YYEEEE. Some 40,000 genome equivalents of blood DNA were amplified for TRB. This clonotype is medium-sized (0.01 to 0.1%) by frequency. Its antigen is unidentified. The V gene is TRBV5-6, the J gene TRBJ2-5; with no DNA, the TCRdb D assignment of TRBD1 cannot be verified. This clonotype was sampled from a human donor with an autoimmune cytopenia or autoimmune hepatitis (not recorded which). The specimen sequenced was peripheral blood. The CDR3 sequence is CASSLVGGQETQYF.